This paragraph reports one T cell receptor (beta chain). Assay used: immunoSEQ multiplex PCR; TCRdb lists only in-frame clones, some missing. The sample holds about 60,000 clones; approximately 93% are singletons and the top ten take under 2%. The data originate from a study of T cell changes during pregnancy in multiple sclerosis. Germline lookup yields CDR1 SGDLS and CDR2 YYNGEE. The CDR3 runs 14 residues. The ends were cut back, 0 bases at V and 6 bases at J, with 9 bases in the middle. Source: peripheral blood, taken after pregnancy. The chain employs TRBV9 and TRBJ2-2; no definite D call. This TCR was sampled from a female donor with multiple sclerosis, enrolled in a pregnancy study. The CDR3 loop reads CASSVGGLPGELFF. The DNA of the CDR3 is TGTGCCAGCAGCGTAGGAGGTCTACCCGGGGAGCTGTTTTTT.